The clone carrying this T cell receptor beta chain was observed once. This entry is derived from a study of cytotoxic CD8 clonotypes in ibrutinib-treated CLL. Study-wide context: 11 relapsed/refractory, roughly 15 treatment-naive; roughly 18 IGHV unmutated.

Here immunoSEQ multiplex PCR was the method, and the copy in TCRdb shows in-frame clones only, minus some. This table has roughly 220,000 clones, roughly 77% appearing once. The CDR3 consists of 11 residues. Germline CDR1 reads GTSNPN; CDR2 reads SVGIG (reference sequence). The junction had 5 bases not matched to a gene; V was cut back by 3 bases and J by 14 bases. The receptor was derived from a human donor with chronic lymphocytic leukemia. The genes are TRBV30 and TRBJ2-5; 11 positions agree with TRBD2. This sample comprised PBMCs, obtained after 12 months of ibrutinib treatment. The CDR3 region has the DNA TGTGCCTGGAGAACGGGACTAGCGGTATACTTC. Translated: CAWRTGLAVYF. Variable domain in full (rest from reference TRBV30 and TRBJ2-5): SQTIHQWPATLVQPVGSPLSLECTVEGTSNPNLYWYRQAAGRGLQLLFYSVGIGQISSEVPQNLSASRPQDRQFILSSKKLLLSDSGFYLCAWRTGLAVYFGPGTRLLVL.